The 23 T cell receptor beta chains in this list originate from one sample, sequenced in a study of shared clonotypes between healthy human individuals. TCRdb keeps only in-frame clones here, not all; method: immunoSEQ multiplex PCR. The sample contains 1,400,000 or so clones, 98% of which appear only once. The sequencing sample was made of naive CD4+ T cells sorted from blood. Stated subset: CD45RA+ positively selected. All receptors derive from a man aged 25 to 40 in good health.

In regard to this clone: Different DNA sequences within this sample yield the same CDR3. The chain combines TRBV9 with TRBJ2-5, with unresolved D. Trimming removed 0 bases at V and 1 base at J, with 7 bases between. Germline assignment: CDR1 SGDLS and CDR2 YYNGEE. This CDR3 comprises 14 residues. The DNA of the CDR3 is TGTGCCAGCAGCGTAGAGGTAGGCCAAGAGACCCAGTACTTC. Its translation: CASSVEVGQETQYF.

As regards this clone: Its ends do not fully match the called genes, so a read error is possible. The chain is built from TRBV6-5 and TRBJ1-4; D is ambiguous. This CDR3 region has 15 residues. Germline CDR1 MNHEY, CDR2 SVGAGI. The chain's CDR3 is CASSYQAAQLMDLVF. For the CDR3, the DNA is TGTGCCAGCAGTTACCAAGCTGCCCAGCTTATGGACTTGGTTTTT.

The chain uses TRBV28 and TRBJ2-7; possibly TRBD1 for D (8 bases). This CDR3 spans 17 amino acids. V gave up 5 bases and J gave up 0 bases, with 20 bases separating them. The germline V gene has CDR1 MDHEN and CDR2 SYDVKM. Here the CDR3 DNA reads TGTGCCAGCAGTAGGACAGGGAGCGGGACGAGCTCCTACGAGCAGTACTTC. It is translated as CASSRTGSGTSSYEQYF. Looking up the rest from reference TRBV28 and TRBJ2-7 gives the full variable domain: DVKVTQSSRYLVKRTGEKVFLECVQDMDHENMFWYRQDPGLGLRLIYFSYDVKMKEKGDIPEGYSVSREKKERFSLILESASTNQTSMYLCASSRTGSGTSSYEQYFGPGTRLTVT.

This chain connects TRBV5-8 to TRBJ2-3; 14 bases are shared with TRBD2. The ends lost 3 bases at V and 6 bases at J; junction bases unmatched: 15. CDR3 length equals 19 residues. Per the germline V gene, CDR1 is SGHTS and CDR2 is YDEGEE. This CDR3 reads CASSSPMGGTSGSMDTQYF. The CDR3 DNA follows: TGTGCCAGCAGCTCCCCTATGGGGGGGACTAGCGGGAGCATGGATACGCAGTATTTT.

The chain uses TRBV9 and TRBJ2-1, with D perhaps TRBD1 or TRBD2 (5 bases each). Trimming stripped 0 bases from V and 3 bases from J, with 25 bases between. Germline V gene data show CDR1 as SGDLS and CDR2 as YYNGEE. This CDR3 has 20 amino acids. DNA for the CDR3: TGTGCCAGCAGCGTAGGAGAGGTGCCCCGGGACCAAAGACACTACAATGAGCAGTTCTTC. Translated: CASSVGEVPRDQRHYNEQFF.

This sequence joins TRBV5-1 and TRBJ2-7; 11 nucleotides agree with TRBD1. This CDR3 has 16 amino acids. V lost 4 bases and J lost 0; bases outside the gene matches: 6. From germline, CDR1 is SGHRS and CDR2 YFSETQ. CDR3 loop: CASSRPGQGGSYEQYF. CDR3 nucleotides: TGCGCCAGCAGCCGCCCGGGACAGGGGGGCTCCTACGAGCAGTACTTC. Full variable domain (remainder filled in from reference TRBV5-1 and TRBJ2-7): KAGVTQTPRYLIKTRGQQVTLSCSPISGHRSVSWYQQTPGQGLQFLFEYFSETQRNKGNFPGRFSGRQFSNSRSEMNVSTLELGDSALYLCASSRPGQGGSYEQYFGPGTRLTVT.

The chain carries TRBV10-3 and TRBJ2-3; no clear D. CDR1 ENHRY and CDR2 SYGVKD come from the germline V gene. CDR3 size: 13 residues. V was shortened by 3 bases and J by 9 bases, with 13 bases between the two germline ends. CDR3 residues: CAISELLVGTQYF. Written as DNA, the CDR3 is TGTGCCATCAGTGAACTGCTAGTCGGCACGCAGTATTTT.

The rearrangement links TRBV28 to TRBJ1-2; D call uncertain. Germline CDR1 and CDR2: MDHEN and SYDVKM. V was cut by 4 bases and J by 8 bases, with 8 bases left in between. The CDR3 sequence is 11 residues long. The CDR3 nucleotides are TGTGCCAGCAGTTGGGAGGGCGGCTACACCTTC. Residues: CASSWEGGYTF.

The rearrangement joins TRBV6-6 to TRBJ1-1; D gene ambiguous. CDR1 and CDR2 from the germline V gene are MNHNY and SVGAGI (reference sequence). Between the trimmed V and J ends, which lost 7 bases and 0 bases, there was a span of 15 bases. This CDR3 comprises 15 residues. CDR3 nucleotides: TGTGCCAGCACCCACGCACGTATCATGAACACTGAAGCTTTCTTT. It is translated as CASTHARIMNTEAFF.

This clone has only one observation. The chain links TRBV19 to TRBJ2-7, with TRBD2 matching 10 bases. The germline V gene encodes CDR1 LNHDA and CDR2 SQIVND (reference sequence). CDR3 size: 17 residues. The ends lost 5 bases at V and 5 bases at J; junction bases unmatched: 15. The chain's CDR3 is CASSPRRPPSGRNEQYF. The DNA of the CDR3 is TGTGCCAGTAGTCCGCGTCGCCCTCCTAGCGGGAGAAACGAGCAGTACTTC.

V is TRBV4-3 and J is TRBJ2-7, with D tentatively TRBD2 (6 bases). This CDR3 is 16 amino acids long. Germline V gives CDR1 LGHNA, CDR2 YSLEER. Trimming removed 1 base from V and 3 bases from J, with 16 bases in between. The chain's CDR3 is CASSQGTGTLNYEQYF. The CDR3, as DNA: TGCGCCAGCAGCCAAGGTACCGGGACTCTCAACTACGAGCAGTACTTC.

CDR3 residues: CASSLYANEQFF. Written as DNA, the CDR3 is TGTGCCAGCAGCTTGTATGCGAATGAGCAGTTCTTC. The rearrangement joins TRBV5-6 to TRBJ2-1; no firm D call. Germline CDR1 reads SGHDT; CDR2 reads YYEEEE. CDR3 length equals 12 residues. V was clipped by 1 base and J by 7 bases, with 6 bases between them. The full variable domain, with the rest looked up from reference TRBV5-6 and TRBJ2-1, is DAGVTQSPTHLIKTRGQQVTLRCSPKSGHDTVSWYQQALGQGPQFIFQYYEEEERQRGNFPDRFSGHQFPNYSSELNVNALLLGDSALYLCASSLYANEQFFGPGTRLTVL.

To note about this clone: At one boundary the junction diverges from the germline segment, which might be a read error. J is TRBJ1-4 and V is TRBV19; D remains ambiguous. This CDR3 comprises 14 residues. CDR1 is LNHDA and CDR2 is SQIVND in the germline V gene (reference sequence). For the CDR3, the DNA is TGTGCCAGTAGTATGAGGCCCTCTAATGCAAAACTGTTTTTT. The encoded protein is CASSMRPSNAKLFF. The full variable domain, with the rest looked up from reference TRBV19 and TRBJ1-4, is DGGITQSPKYLFRKEGQNVTLSCEQNLNHDAMYWYRQDPGQGLRLIYYSQIVNDFQKGDIAEGYSVSREKKESFPLTVTSAQKNPTAFYLCASSMRPSNAKLFFGSGTQLSVL.

J is TRBJ2-7 and V is TRBV14; 10 positions agree with TRBD2. From germline, CDR1 is SGHDN and CDR2 FVKESK. V was pared by 4 bases and J by 0 bases, with 3 bases of the junction left unmatched. The CDR3 runs to 15 residues. This chain's CDR3 is CASSPLAGVSYEQYF. CDR3 DNA sequence: TGTGCCAGCAGCCCGCTAGCGGGAGTCTCCTACGAGCAGTACTTC.

The chain has TRBV28 and TRBJ1-5, with 8 bases identical to TRBD1. The J segment lost 4 bases and the V segment lost 5 bases, leaving 7 bases of the junction unmatched. The CDR3 spans 15 residues. The germline V gene encodes CDR1 MDHEN and CDR2 SYDVKM. CDR3 region: CASSRRTGRNQPQHF. The CDR3 DNA is TGTGCCAGCAGTCGACGGACAGGGCGAAATCAGCCCCAGCATTTT.

V usage is TRBV11-2 and J usage is TRBJ2-1, with 7 bases that match TRBD2. There are 15 residues in the CDR3. Trimming took 4 bases from V and 4 from J; bases not matched to a gene: 7. Germline CDR1 and CDR2: SGHAT and FQNNGV. The DNA of the CDR3 is TGTGCCAGCAGCTCTTATGAGCGGGGATACAATGAGCAGTTCTTC. This gives the protein CASSSYERGYNEQFF.

The sample holds one count of this clone. Other DNA sequences in this sample translate to the same CDR3. The chain recombines TRBV28 with TRBJ2-7; TRBD2 is a possible D gene (5 bases). CDR3 size: 14 residues. Germline-derived CDR1 and CDR2 are MDHEN and SYDVKM. Trimming shortened V by 2 bases and J by 3 bases, and 11 bases separated the two germline ends. The CDR3 loop is CASSLGGSIYEQYF. The DNA of the CDR3 is TGTGCCAGCAGTTTAGGAGGTTCCATCTACGAGCAGTACTTC.

This clone is a singleton in its sample. CDR3: CAISDSTYEQYF. CDR3 sequence (DNA): TGTGCCATCAGTGACAGCACCTACGAGCAGTACTTC. V gene TRBV10-3 combines with J gene TRBJ2-7; no clear D gene. The CDR3 runs to 12 residues. Germline assignment: CDR1 ENHRY and CDR2 SYGVKD. Trimming took 3 bases from V and 2 from J, leaving 5 bases between them.

V gene TRBV18 combines with J gene TRBJ2-2, with TRBD1 matching over 7 bases. CDR1 and CDR2 (germline): KGHSH, LQKENI. This CDR3 region has 16 residues. V shed 6 bases, J shed 0 bases, and the junction held 7 bases outside the gene matches. CDR3 residues: CASSVIDRANTGELFF. DNA of the CDR3: TGTGCCAGCTCGGTAATTGACAGGGCGAACACCGGGGAGCTGTTTTTT.

This sequence joins TRBV14 and TRBJ1-3; D ambiguous. Germline V gene data show CDR1 as SGHDN and CDR2 as FVKESK. This CDR3 has 15 amino acids. V lost 4 bases and J lost 4, with 14 bases in between. The CDR3 spells CASSRPRGTGNTIYF. The CDR3 DNA sequence: TGTGCCAGCAGCCGACCTCGTGGCACGGGAAACACCATATATTTT.

This chain joins TRBV11-2 and TRBJ2-5; 12 nucleotides match TRBD1. The CDR3 runs to 15 residues. Trimming took 6 bases from V and 5 from J; bases not matched to a gene: 7. Germline V gene data show CDR1 as SGHAT and CDR2 as FQNNGV. The CDR3 region is CASSSGQGAWETQYF. CDR3 in DNA: TGTGCCAGCAGTTCGGGACAGGGGGCATGGGAGACCCAGTACTTC.

This clone was detected only once. The DNA is omitted, as the CDR3 cannot be located on it reliably, and the CDR3 follows TCRdb's listing. This rearrangement joins TRBV19 to TRBJ1-2. CDR1 and CDR2 (germline): LNHDA, SQIVND (reference sequence). The CDR3 adds up to 15 amino acids, both ends counted. The CDR3 loop reads CASSTSGRSIYGYTF.

This CDR3 reads CASSPVQQNIQYF. The DNA of the CDR3 is TGTGCCAGCAGCCCGGTACAGCAAAACATTCAGTACTTC. The chain employs TRBV11-2 and TRBJ2-4, with D unclear. This CDR3 is built from 13 residues. The V and J ends lost 5 bases and 5 bases respectively, with 10 bases between them. Looked up from germline, CDR1 is SGHAT and CDR2 is FQNNGV.